The 19 T cell receptor beta chains presented below share a single source sample, sequenced in a study of shared clonotypes between healthy human individuals. Libraries were prepared by immunoSEQ multiplex PCR; TCRdb keeps only in-frame clonotypes and omits some of them. The table has about a million clones, about three quarters seen once; the top ten hold approximately 1.5%. Material for sequencing was memory CD4+ T cells sorted from blood. Documented subset: CD45RA-negative fraction. Receptors originate from a man aged 18 to 29 in good health.

As regards this clone: Other DNA sequences of this sample code for an identical CDR3. This chain connects TRBV28 to TRBJ2-6; the D is unclear. The CDR3 covers 16 residues. Trimming left V 5 bases short and J 0 bases short, with 11 bases between. Germline CDR1 reads MDHEN; CDR2 reads SYDVKM. The CDR3 coding sequence is TGTGCCAGCAGTCTCCGGGCTAGCTCTGGGGCCAACGTCCTGACTTTC. Encoded protein: CASSLRASSGANVLTF. The variable domain in full, with the rest retrieved from reference TRBV28 and TRBJ2-6, is DVKVTQSSRYLVKRTGEKVFLECVQDMDHENMFWYRQDPGLGLRLIYFSYDVKMKEKGDIPEGYSVSREKKERFSLILESASTNQTSMYLCASSLRASSGANVLTFGAGSRLTVL.

V and J are TRBV6-5 and TRBJ1-6; 11 positions match TRBD1. V was pared by 6 bases and J by 10 bases, with 8 bases of the junction left unmatched. The CDR3 covers 15 residues. Germline lookup yields CDR1 MNHEY and CDR2 SVGAGI. DNA for the CDR3: TGTGCCAGCAGCTTGGGACAGGGGGTTGGATCACCCCTCCACTTT. This gives the protein CASSLGQGVGSPLHF.

DNA for the CDR3: TGTGCCTGGAACGTTGCGGGGTCTGGGGCCAACGTCCTGACTTTC. Translating it yields CAWNVAGSGANVLTF. The V call is TRBV30, the J call TRBJ2-6, with TRBD2 as a possible D gene (6 bases). The CDR3 contains 15 residues. CDR1 is GTSNPN and CDR2 is SVGIG in the germline V gene (reference sequence). V was clipped by 4 bases and J by 1 base, with 11 bases between them.

The chain has TRBV30 and TRBJ2-2; D is uncertain. From germline, CDR1 is GTSNPN and CDR2 SVGIG (reference sequence). V dropped 2 bases and J dropped 0 bases, with 10 bases sitting between them. The CDR3 loop spans 15 amino acids. CDR3 sequence: CAWSRSETNTGELFF. CDR3 nucleotide sequence: TGTGCCTGGAGTCGTTCAGAGACGAACACCGGGGAGCTGTTTTTT.

This chain links TRBV19 with TRBJ2-5; the D call may be TRBD1 or TRBD2 (5 bases each). CDR1 is LNHDA, CDR2 SQIVND, per germline (reference sequence). CDR3 length: 13 amino acids. With 3 bases removed from V and 3 bases from J, the gap between germline ends came to 8 bases. Here the CDR3 DNA reads TGTGCCAGTAGTATGGGACCCAAAGAGACCCAGTACTTC. Amino acids: CASSMGPKETQYF.

The chain has TRBV6-6 and TRBJ1-5; D remains ambiguous. Germline lookup yields CDR1 MNHNY and CDR2 SVGAGI (reference sequence). This CDR3 contains 12 residues. Trimming took off 4 bases at V and 5 bases at J, with 6 bases between the two ends. In DNA form, the CDR3 reads TGTGCCAGCAGTTCGTCCGATCAGCCCCAGCATTTT. Amino acid sequence: CASSSSDQPQHF.

This clone has a single count. CDR3 sequence: CASSVLGYGYTF. The CDR3 coding sequence is TGTGCCAGCAGCGTTTTGGGTTATGGCTACACCTTC. This chain joins TRBV9 and TRBJ1-2; D is unresolved. The CDR3 consists of 12 residues. The V end lost 2 bases, the J end lost 5 bases, and 7 bases lay between the germline ends. Germline CDR1 reads SGDLS; CDR2 reads YYNGEE.

The chain employs TRBV10-1 and TRBJ1-5; D gene uncertain. V was shortened by 1 base and J by 4 bases, with 14 bases between the two germline ends. The V gene's germline CDR1 is WNHNN and CDR2 SYGVQD (reference sequence). The CDR3 is 16 residues long. The CDR3 is CASSELAGWENQPQHF. The CDR3 nucleotides read TGCGCCAGCAGTGAGTTGGCGGGGTGGGAAAATCAGCCCCAGCATTTT.

The rearrangement links TRBV6-1 to TRBJ2-2, with 8 bases identical to TRBD1. Germline assignment: CDR1 MNHNS and CDR2 SASEGT. The V gene end was trimmed by 6 bases and the J gene end by 6 bases; junction bases not matched to a gene: 15. This CDR3 spans 17 amino acids. The CDR3, as DNA: TGTGCCAGCAGAGAACCCCCTGGACAGGGCGCCCCCGGGGAGCTGTTTTTT. This translates into CASREPPGQGAPGELFF.

The chain joins TRBV7-2 to TRBJ1-4; 8 bases line up with TRBD1. V lost 5 bases, J lost 5 bases, and 7 bases stayed unmatched. CDR1 is SGHTA and CDR2 is FQGNSA in the germline V gene. The CDR3 has 15 amino acids. This CDR3 is CASSLIRDRNEKLFF. The CDR3 nucleotides are TGTGCCAGCAGCCTTATCCGGGACAGGAATGAAAAACTGTTTTTT.

The rearrangement links TRBV11-2 to TRBJ2-7; TRBD2 matches 9 bases. This CDR3 spans 17 amino acids. Germline V gives CDR1 SGHAT, CDR2 FQNNGV. V lost 1 base to trimming and J lost 5 bases; unmatched junction nucleotides: 12. The CDR3 bases are TGTGCCAGCAGCTTAGTGGCGGGAGGGCTGGTTAAAAACGAGCAGTACTTC. It translates to CASSLVAGGLVKNEQYF.

The rearrangement uses TRBV11-2 and TRBJ2-5, with D hard to call. Germline V gene lookup returns CDR1 SGHAT and CDR2 FQNNGV. Trimming took 5 bases from V and 2 from J, leaving 18 bases between them. The CDR3 totals 16 residues. CDR3 sequence: CASSPLWSRPQETQYF. The CDR3 DNA reads as TGTGCCAGCAGCCCTCTTTGGAGCCGGCCACAAGAGACCCAGTACTTC.

The rearrangement uses TRBV7-9 and TRBJ1-4, with 7 bases aligning to TRBD1. The V segment lost 4 bases and the J segment 6 bases; nucleotides outside the gene matches: 5. The CDR3 runs 14 residues. The germline V gene has CDR1 SEHNR and CDR2 FQNEAQ (reference sequence). CDR3 protein: CASSSLDRDEKLFF. The DNA of the CDR3 is TGTGCCAGCAGCTCCCTCGACAGGGATGAAAAACTGTTTTTT.

CDR3: CAWSVVIYNEQFF. The CDR3 region has the DNA TGTGCCTGGAGTGTGGTAATATACAATGAGCAGTTCTTC. The rearrangement uses TRBV30 and TRBJ2-1; D is uncertain. The CDR3 extends over 13 amino acids. V was clipped by 0 bases and J by 4 bases, with 7 bases between them. Per the germline V gene, CDR1 is GTSNPN and CDR2 is SVGIG (reference sequence).

The V gene is TRBV4-3, the J gene TRBJ1-5; D remains unclear. The CDR3 extends over 15 amino acids. The germline CDR1 and CDR2 sequences are LGHNA and YSLEER. Trimming took off 0 bases at V and 0 bases at J, with 6 bases between the two ends. CDR3: CASSQDQYSNQPQHF. The DNA for the CDR3 is TGCGCCAGCAGCCAAGATCAATATAGCAATCAGCCCCAGCATTTT.

CDR3 region: CASSLGGQSSGNTIYF. Here the CDR3 DNA reads TGTGCCAGCAGCTTAGGGGGGCAGAGCTCTGGAAACACCATATATTTT. The genes are TRBV7-2 and TRBJ1-3, with a possible D match to TRBD1 (6 bases). Trimming stripped 1 base from V and 0 bases from J, with 10 bases between. The V gene's germline CDR1 is SGHTA and CDR2 FQGNSA. The CDR3 spans 16 residues.

Of note for this clone: A much larger clone sits a single nucleotide away, making a read error possible. The chain recombines TRBV7-6 with TRBJ2-2; D is uncertain. The CDR3 runs to 12 residues. Per the germline V gene, CDR1 is SGHVS and CDR2 is FNYEAQ. With 3 bases removed from V and 3 bases from J, the gap between germline ends came to 2 bases. CDR3 nucleotides: TGTGCCAGCAGCTTTGACACCGGGGAGCTGTTTTTT. Its translation is CASSFDTGELFF.

This sequence joins TRBV29-1 and TRBJ2-3; D is unresolved. Deletions cut 6 bases from V and 4 bases from J, with 17 bases between. The CDR3 is 14 amino acids. The V gene's germline CDR1 is SQVTM and CDR2 ANQGSEA. CDR3 bases: TGCAGCGTGGCCAATAGGGTGGTTCCAGATACGCAGTATTTT. This sequence encodes CSVANRVVPDTQYF.

The chain employs TRBV12-5 and TRBJ2-5; TRBD1 matches 8 bases. CDR1 and CDR2 (germline): LGHNT, FRNRAP. The CDR3 sequence is 14 residues long. The V and J ends lost 2 bases and 9 bases, in that order; junction bases with no gene match: 8. CDR3 sequence: CASGLWDRPSSQYF. As DNA, the CDR3 is TGTGCTAGTGGTTTGTGGGACAGGCCGTCGTCCCAGTACTTC.